This TCR beta chain originates from a study of T-cell memory formation after mild COVID-19. Study-wide context: TCR clusters were mostly donor specific. Study findings and constraints: Clones that contracted from day 15 to 85 were balanced CD4/CD8, while later expanders leaned CD4+. SARS-CoV-2 specificity of second-wave clones peaking day 37 was unconfirmed.

5'RACE, which relied on constant-segment primers, yielded TCR alpha and TCR beta cDNA libraries carrying sample barcodes and UMIs. TCRdb ran MiXCR on the 5' RACE reads and lists one entry per CDR3 protein. This table holds 210,000 or so distinct CDR3 sequences, over 9.5% found once. About this clonotype itself: The antigen is unknown.

V was trimmed by 0 bases and J by 2 bases, leaving 10 bases between them. The CDR3 runs to 15 residues. CDR1 and CDR2 (germline): SGDLS, YYNGEE. This chain uses TRBV9 with TRBJ2-3, with no clear D. This receptor was taken from a man between 18 and 35 years old who had mild COVID-19 (a few samples of this study predate the infection). Cell type and time point are not known. The source material was PBMCs or a T cell subset sorted from them (not recorded which). The CDR3 coding sequence is TGTGCCAGCAGCGTAGACGGACCGCACACAGATACGCAGTATTTT. Amino acid sequence: CASSVDGPHTDTQYF.